The text below deals with one TCR beta chain. Deletions cut 3 bases from V and 0 bases from J, with 14 bases between. The CDR3 extends over 16 amino acids. Germline loops: CDR1 SEHNR, CDR2 FQNEAQ (reference sequence). This entry comes from a study of cytomegalovirus exposure and HLA in healthy donors. PCR was performed using 60 Vbeta and 13 Jbeta primers. Sequencing used immunoSEQ multiplex PCR; TCRdb keeps in-frame clones, though not all of them. There are about 64,000 clones in the sample; roughly 80% occur only once, and around 5.1% lies in the top ten. The gene calls are TRBV7-9 and TRBJ2-5; D may be TRBD1 (5 bases). This clonotype originated in a male donor in good health and CMV-seropositive. The material sequenced was PBMCs. CDR3 region: CASSFNRTRYQETQYF. The CDR3 DNA reads as TGTGCCAGCAGCTTTAATCGGACACGATACCAAGAGACCCAGTACTTC.